The T cell receptor (beta chain) under discussion was sequenced for a study of T cell responses to AZD1222 COVID-19 vaccine. General study results and limits: At baseline, seropositivity was found in only a handful of AZD1222 recipients.

The table came from immunoSEQ multiplex PCR; TCRdb's copy has only in-frame clones and leaves some out. The table lists about 100,000 clones, roughly 91% of them singletons, with under 2% in the top ten. On this clone itself: Its antigen is currently unknown.

The germline V gene encodes CDR1 MGHDK and CDR2 SYGVNS. CDR3 length: 13 amino acids. V shed 8 bases, J shed 2 bases, and the junction held 6 bases outside the gene matches. The genes are TRBV25-1 and TRBJ2-7, with TRBD1 matching 7 bases. Sequencing was performed on peripheral blood, taken on day 0 of AZD1222 vaccination. The sequence was obtained from an adult in good health. The CDR3 reads CASEGAFTYEQYF. DNA of the CDR3: TGTGCCAGCGAGGGGGCCTTTACCTACGAGCAGTACTTC.